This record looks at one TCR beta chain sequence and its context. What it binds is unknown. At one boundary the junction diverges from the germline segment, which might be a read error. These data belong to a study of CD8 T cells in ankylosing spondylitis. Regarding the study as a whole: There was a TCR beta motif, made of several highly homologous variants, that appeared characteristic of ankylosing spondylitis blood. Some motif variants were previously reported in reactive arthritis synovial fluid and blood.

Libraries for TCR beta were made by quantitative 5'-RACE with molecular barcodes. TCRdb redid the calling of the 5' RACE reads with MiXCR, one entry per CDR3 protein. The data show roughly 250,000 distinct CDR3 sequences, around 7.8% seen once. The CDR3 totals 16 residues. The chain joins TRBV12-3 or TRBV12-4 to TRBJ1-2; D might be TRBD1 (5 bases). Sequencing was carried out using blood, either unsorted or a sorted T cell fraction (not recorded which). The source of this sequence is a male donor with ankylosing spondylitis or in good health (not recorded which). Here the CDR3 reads CASILASRRVNYGYTF. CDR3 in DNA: TGTGCCAGCATTTTAGCATCACGCAGGGTGAACTATGGCTACACCTTC.